Listed below are T cell receptor beta chains from one sample, sequenced in a study of blood T cell repertoires in COVID-19. Data came from immunoSEQ multiplex PCR; TCRdb stores just in-frame clones and leaves some out. The table has about 260,000 clones, about 91% seen once. Sequencing was performed on PBMCs or T cells enriched from blood (not recorded which). The receptors were sampled from a woman between 40 and 50 years old with acute COVID-19. CDR3s include the opening cysteine and the closing phenylalanine or tryptophan. Fields, in order: V gene, CDR3 protein.

V: TRBV5-1; CDR3: CASSPRGGQPQHF
V: TRBV7-2; CDR3: CASSARGDQPQHF
V: TRBV6-5; CDR3: CASSYVDRDNEQFF
V: TRBV18; CDR3: CASSPPLFGQGYGYTF
V: TRBV29-1; CDR3: CSVGVGRADTQYF
V: TRBV27; CDR3: CASGDRASFSNYGYTF
V: TRBV28; CDR3: CASSSNSPLHF
V: TRBV21-1; CDR3: CASSRESGGNRWWSEAFF
V: TRBV19; CDR3: CASSAQLAGGRNTGELFF
V: TRBV30; CDR3: CAWSVPRGGLAGFTDTQYF
V: TRBV9; CDR3: CASSAGTAQETQYF
V: TRBV6-5; CDR3: CASSYSGQGFSPLHF
V: TRBV6-5; CDR3: CASRSGTATTNTIYF
V: TRBV30; CDR3: CARLEFNRMEKLFF
V: TRBV2; CDR3: CASKLLAGVDNEQFF
V: TRBV10-3; CDR3: CAISEGAFGSPLHF
V: TRBV5-5; CDR3: CASSAARAHLGGEQFF
V: TRBV5-4; CDR3: CASSFKTGEGNTEAFF
V: TRBV6-5; CDR3: CASSYRTAGNTIYF
V: TRBV19; CDR3: CASTGQFYGYTF
V: TRBV18; CDR3: CASSPRGANTGELFF
V: TRBV5-1; CDR3: CASNAPGGSEAFF
V: TRBV11-1; CDR3: CASSLGQGTEAFF
V: TRBV19; CDR3: CASSTPRQPQHF
V: TRBV6-5; CDR3: CASSYAGEGREQYF
V: TRBV11-3; CDR3: CASSLDYLGTGRRTSYGYTF
V: TRBV10-2; CDR3: CASTETSGGYNEQFF
V: TRBV21-1; CDR3: CASRTEETQYF
V: TRBV7-2; CDR3: CAIEPRVHEQYF
V: TRBV28; CDR3: CASSPGTSGRASGFF
V: TRBV9; CDR3: CASSPRTALQETQYF
V: TRBV3-1/TRBV3-2; CDR3: CASSQPGQGYNEQFF
V: TRBV7-6; CDR3: CASSLVGGQTLQETQYF
V: TRBV2; CDR3: CASRETAYVNTIYF
V: TRBV6-5; CDR3: CASSSRRDEQFF
V: TRBV3-1/TRBV3-2; CDR3: CASSRDYQETQYF
V: TRBV5-1; CDR3: CASSFSGGPEAFF
V: TRBV24-1; CDR3: CATSEWDRGITGELFF
V: TRBV18; CDR3: CASSLQDRNQPQHF
V: TRBV7-9; CDR3: CASSRTGTGNTIYF
V: TRBV19; CDR3: CASSPIAGQGMYEQYF
V: TRBV5-4; CDR3: CASSLQGGGEKLFF
V: TRBV10-3; CDR3: CAIRQIPNTEAFF
V: TRBV15; CDR3: CATSRRGTDEQYF
V: TRBV7-3; CDR3: CASRPNPLAGVGTGELFF